This TCR beta chain stems from a study of graft-versus-host responses after intestinal transplantation (dated by TCRdb to about 2021). Context from the whole study: The transplants that recipients received were multivisceral, liver-intestinal, or isolated intestinal. Graft-versus-host and host-versus-graft alloreactive T cell clones were tracked in the graft, circulation and bone marrow after intestinal transplantation using bulk TCR-beta CDR3 sequencing. To identify alloreactive clones, pre-transplant mixed lymphocyte reaction products were sequenced and then compared with unstimulated pre-transplant donor and recipient T cells. A peak of at least 4% donor T cells among recipient peripheral blood mononuclear cells was the definition used for donor T cell macrochimerism. Every recipient was given anti-thymocyte globulin induction, then maintenance tacrolimus and steroids for 2 to 4 years. The cohort enrolled 24 intestinal transplant recipients, one of whom was a retransplant, and 3 patients without pretransplant specimens were excluded. Rather than going through the commercial service, samples from three later patients were sequenced in-house on an Illumina MiSeq and processed with MiXCR. On the study overall, not on this receptor specifically: The relatively low number and heterogeneity of intestinal transplant patients limited the conclusions. GvH clones were detected in recipient bone marrow, and some of these GvH clones were observed earlier in ileal mucosa or blood, consistent with an intestinal mucosal origin. Peak levels of circulating GvH clones were associated with declines in HvG clones early after transplant. In the allografts of patients with donor T cell macrochimerism, GvH to HvG T cell clonal ratios were high.

Libraries were made using the immunoSEQ multiplex PCR assay. For most patients, genomic DNA was isolated using the Qiagen DNeasy Blood and Tissue Kit and was shipped frozen to Adaptive Biotechnologies for TCR sequencing. For most patients, genomic DNA was subjected to high-throughput TCR-beta CDR3 sequencing by Adaptive Biotechnologies. On the authors' methods: TCR sequencing data for roughly 17 patients were retrieved from Adaptive's ImmunoSEQ software; a few other patients were processed with MiXCR and VDJtools. CD4 versus CD8 sorting errors were corrected by removing sequences found in both subsets at a frequency ratio below 5:1. CDR3 nucleotide sequences shared between donor and recipient were removed because the origin of such sequences could not be assigned. Alloreactive clones required at least 2-fold expansion over unstimulated cells and minimum CFSE-low frequency of 0.002% (template counts) or 0.001% (read counts). A clone was considered mappable if detected in the sequenced pre-transplant spleen, lymph node, or MLR CFSE-low populations of the donor or recipient. Cumulative frequency of alloreactive clones was calculated as a percentage of all sequences weighted by copy number. TCRdb carries this immuneACCESS record with in-frame sequences only. Its versions omit some clonotypes, under half of them owing to an unresolved V gene in the studies checked, with the rest unexplained. V and J calls and clone size are as listed in that table; D and trimming were resolved from the DNA. Across this sample there are 65,000 to 90,000 clones, with roughly 90% seen only once. The ten largest clones add up to about 2.7% of the sample.

Points on this clone: The clone's antigen remains unknown. Base qualities are missing; no much larger clone stands one base away.

Interpreted using the paper, the time point label stands for: cells obtained before transplantation from donor or recipient. CD3+CD4+ and CD3+CD8+ populations were FACS-sorted from unstimulated pre-transplant donor and recipient cells taken from spleen or lymph nodes. V loses 4 bases, J loses 4 bases, and the germline ends lie 11 bases apart. CDR1 and CDR2 were assigned from the germline V gene (reference sequence) as MNHEY and SMNVEV. The CDR3, from cysteine to phenylalanine, totals 15 residues. Only the CDR3 region is kept as DNA, spanning 45 bases read in frame from base 1. The sample here was unstimulated CD8+ T cells sorted from spleen or lymph node cells, taken before intestinal transplant. This receptor chain uses TRBV27 and TRBJ1-6, and perhaps TRBD1 as D gene, on 6 matching bases. The receptor was derived from a human donor who received an intestinal transplant. The CDR3 in this case is CASSYGQSYNSPLHF. The sequenced DNA is TGTGCCAGCAGTTACGGACAGTCATATAATTCACCCCTCCACTTT.